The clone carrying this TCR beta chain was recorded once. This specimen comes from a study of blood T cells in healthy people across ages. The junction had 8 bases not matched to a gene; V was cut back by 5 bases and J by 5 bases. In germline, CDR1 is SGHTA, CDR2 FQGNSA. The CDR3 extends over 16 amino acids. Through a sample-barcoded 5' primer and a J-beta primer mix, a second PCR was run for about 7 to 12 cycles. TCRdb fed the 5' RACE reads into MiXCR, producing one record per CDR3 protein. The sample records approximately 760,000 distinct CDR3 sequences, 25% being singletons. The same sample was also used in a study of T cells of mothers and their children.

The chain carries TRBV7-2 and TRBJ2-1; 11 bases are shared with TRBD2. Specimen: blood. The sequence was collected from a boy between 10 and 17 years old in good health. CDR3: CASSPPGTSGNNEQFF. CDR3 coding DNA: TGTGCCAGCAGCCCACCCGGGACTAGCGGAAACAATGAGCAGTTCTTC.